The rows below give T cell receptor beta chains drawn from one sample of a study of blood T cells in healthy people across ages. TCRdb itself ran the 5' RACE reads through MiXCR, one entry per CDR3 protein. The data hold roughly 700,000 distinct CDR3 sequences, with less than 40% observed a single time. The specimen sequenced was blood. The origin of the receptors is a woman over 75 in good health. The CDR3 runs from the conserved cysteine through the conserved F or W. The order of the fields is clone size, V gene, CDR3 protein. Clone size is given for some rows only: seen once, a few or many times, or a class if the clone is expanded.

abundance: NA
v_gene: TRBV9
CDR3aa: CASSVEGQNTEAFF

abundance: NA
v_gene: TRBV7-2
CDR3aa: CASRAAGGHSDTQYF

abundance: NA
v_gene: TRBV7-2
CDR3aa: CASSLVSGGPHEQYF

abundance: NA
v_gene: TRBV15
CDR3aa: CATSRVEARGPYGYTF

abundance: many
v_gene: TRBV9
CDR3aa: CASSVTGEENQPQHF

abundance: many
v_gene: TRBV5-1
CDR3aa: CASSLPSGERNEQFF

abundance: NA
v_gene: TRBV20-1
CDR3aa: CSAEGQSYEQYF

abundance: many
v_gene: TRBV6-1
CDR3aa: CASRRAGANVLTF

abundance: many
v_gene: TRBV7-2
CDR3aa: CASSSNNSPLHF

abundance: many
v_gene: TRBV7-7
CDR3aa: CASSTGQGNEQYF

abundance: few
v_gene: TRBV5-1
CDR3aa: CASSLGEVGRSGTDTQYF

abundance: NA
v_gene: TRBV30
CDR3aa: CAWSRDIRPASGANVLTF

abundance: NA
v_gene: TRBV6-1
CDR3aa: CASSEQGLAIHQYF

abundance: many
v_gene: TRBV20-1
CDR3aa: CSAPGDRSYEQYF

abundance: many
v_gene: TRBV5-6
CDR3aa: CASSLVSGQLNEKLFF

abundance: many
v_gene: TRBV27
CDR3aa: CASSHGVVSYEQYF

abundance: many
v_gene: TRBV3-1
CDR3aa: CASSPLAGDFNEQFF

abundance: NA
v_gene: TRBV6-2/TRBV6-3
CDR3aa: CASSWVLAVNRGEQVF

abundance: many
v_gene: TRBV9
CDR3aa: CASSSPFGTSGAYNEQFF

abundance: few
v_gene: TRBV7-2
CDR3aa: CASSPRRGLNTGELFF

abundance: NA
v_gene: TRBV7-2
CDR3aa: CASGPEGSGANVLTF

abundance: NA
v_gene: TRBV6-1
CDR3aa: CASSASTGGFHEQYF

abundance: NA
v_gene: TRBV7-2
CDR3aa: CASSFESGTIYF

abundance: NA
v_gene: TRBV9
CDR3aa: CASSYEAGLGGLSGGYTF

abundance: many
v_gene: TRBV20-1
CDR3aa: CSATLRTGMYQETQYF

abundance: many
v_gene: TRBV11-2
CDR3aa: CASSSGQFNTEAFF

abundance: many
v_gene: TRBV24-1
CDR3aa: CATSDSGFGANVLTF

abundance: many
v_gene: TRBV5-4
CDR3aa: CASSWTGGNEQFF

abundance: NA
v_gene: TRBV7-2
CDR3aa: CASSQWSSTDEQFF

abundance: many
v_gene: TRBV7-3
CDR3aa: CASSSTGTVTEAFF

abundance: many
v_gene: TRBV4-2
CDR3aa: CASSQEGQGGFYGYTF

abundance: few
v_gene: TRBV10-3
CDR3aa: CAISVSDRQETQYF

abundance: NA
v_gene: TRBV5-1
CDR3aa: CASRVASYNSPLHF

abundance: few
v_gene: TRBV20-1
CDR3aa: CSASDVPQAFF

abundance: many
v_gene: TRBV5-6
CDR3aa: CASSLETGGIGANVLTF

abundance: NA
v_gene: TRBV18
CDR3aa: CASSPQRGGGSTDTQYF

abundance: once
v_gene: TRBV4-1
CDR3aa: CASSRALNDEQFF

abundance: NA
v_gene: TRBV28
CDR3aa: CASSLGILKKLFF

abundance: many
v_gene: TRBV30
CDR3aa: CAWSWGPGKNIQYF

abundance: many
v_gene: TRBV7-2
CDR3aa: CASSLNDRGETQYF

abundance: many
v_gene: TRBV20-1
CDR3aa: CSARLGTGVKETQYF

abundance: NA
v_gene: TRBV2
CDR3aa: CASSEAFSTDTQYF

abundance: many
v_gene: TRBV28
CDR3aa: CASSFRHEQFF

abundance: NA
v_gene: TRBV19
CDR3aa: CASIHRDGQPQHF

abundance: many
v_gene: TRBV6-5
CDR3aa: CASSHGTGTSGANVLTF

abundance: many
v_gene: TRBV29-1
CDR3aa: CSVEETTKEAFF

abundance: NA
v_gene: TRBV20-1
CDR3aa: CSASKDSTNEKLFF

abundance: many
v_gene: TRBV10-3
CDR3aa: CAISTQANYGYTF

abundance: many
v_gene: TRBV5-1
CDR3aa: CASSPQGTGYGYTF

abundance: NA
v_gene: TRBV7-6
CDR3aa: CASSLGQSYYNEQYF

abundance: NA
v_gene: TRBV7-8
CDR3aa: CASSFGGARGTDTQYF